Listed here are 7 T cell receptor beta chains from one sample, sequenced in a study of blood T cell repertoires in COVID-19. The method was immunoSEQ multiplex PCR; TCRdb's version includes in-frame clones alone and lacks a portion of them. Of 310,000 or so clones listed, around 90% are singletons. Source material: peripheral blood. Receptors were obtained from a woman between 50 and 59 years old who had recovered from COVID-19.

J is TRBJ2-2 and V is TRBV5-4; D unclear. Germline V lookup: CDR1 SGHNT, CDR2 YYREEE (reference sequence). This CDR3 has 14 amino acids. Between the trimmed V and J ends, which lost 2 bases and 8 bases, there was a span of 13 bases. CDR3 sequence (DNA): TGTGCCAGCAGCTTTTGGTCGGGTACAGGGGAGCTGTTTTTT. Translating gives CASSFWSGTGELFF.

This chain joins TRBV4-1 and TRBJ1-1; D is perhaps TRBD1 (5 bases). There are 15 residues in the CDR3. Germline V lookup: CDR1 MGHRA, CDR2 YSYEKL. Deletions cut 0 bases from V and 6 bases from J, with 14 bases between. The chain's CDR3 is CASSQEGGGLSEAFF. The CDR3 DNA follows: TGCGCCAGCAGCCAAGAGGGGGGGGGTTTGTCTGAAGCTTTCTTT.

The V and J genes are TRBV6-6 and TRBJ2-3; 9 nucleotides match TRBD2. Losses at the gene ends were 6 bases for V and 5 bases for J; bases not matched to a gene: 21. Germline CDR1 and CDR2: MNHNY and SVGAGI (reference sequence). This CDR3 has 19 residues. The CDR3 region is CASSSRLAADAGHGDTQYF. CDR3 in DNA: TGTGCCAGCAGCTCCAGACTAGCGGCGGACGCCGGTCATGGAGATACGCAGTATTTT.

The rearrangement links TRBV4-2 to TRBJ2-4; the D gene is possibly TRBD2 (5 bases). Germline V gene lookup returns CDR1 LGHNA and CDR2 YNFKEQ. Trimming shortened V by 1 base and J by 6 bases, and 10 bases separated the two germline ends. This CDR3 region has 14 residues. The CDR3 spells CASSQGTLGNIQYF. The CDR3 DNA reads as TGTGCCAGCAGCCAAGGGACTCTGGGAAACATTCAGTACTTC.

The V gene is TRBV5-1, the J gene TRBJ1-1; 7 nucleotides line up with TRBD1. The J segment lost 7 bases and the V segment lost 4 bases, leaving 10 bases of the junction unmatched. The CDR3 sequence is 14 residues long. CDR1 is SGHRS, CDR2 YFSETQ, per germline. This CDR3 is CASSQRQGFDEAFF. In DNA, the CDR3 is TGCGCCAGCAGCCAACGACAGGGTTTTGATGAAGCTTTCTTT.

The genes are TRBV27 and TRBJ1-5; 12 bases agree with TRBD1. CDR1 and CDR2 (germline): MNHEY, SMNVEV (reference sequence). The CDR3 contains 15 residues. J gave up 5 bases and V 5 bases, and 4 bases lay outside the gene matches. The CDR3 nucleotides read TGTGCCAGCAGTGTTGGGACAGGGGGCCATCAGCCCCAGCATTTT. Protein: CASSVGTGGHQPQHF.

The rearrangement links TRBV30 to TRBJ2-1, with D hard to call. Trimming removed 7 bases at V and 4 bases at J, with 8 bases between. Germline CDR1 GTSNPN, CDR2 SVGIG (reference sequence). The CDR3 covers 11 residues. The chain's CDR3 is CASIAYNEQFF. DNA for the CDR3: TGTGCCTCAATAGCTTACAATGAGCAGTTCTTC.